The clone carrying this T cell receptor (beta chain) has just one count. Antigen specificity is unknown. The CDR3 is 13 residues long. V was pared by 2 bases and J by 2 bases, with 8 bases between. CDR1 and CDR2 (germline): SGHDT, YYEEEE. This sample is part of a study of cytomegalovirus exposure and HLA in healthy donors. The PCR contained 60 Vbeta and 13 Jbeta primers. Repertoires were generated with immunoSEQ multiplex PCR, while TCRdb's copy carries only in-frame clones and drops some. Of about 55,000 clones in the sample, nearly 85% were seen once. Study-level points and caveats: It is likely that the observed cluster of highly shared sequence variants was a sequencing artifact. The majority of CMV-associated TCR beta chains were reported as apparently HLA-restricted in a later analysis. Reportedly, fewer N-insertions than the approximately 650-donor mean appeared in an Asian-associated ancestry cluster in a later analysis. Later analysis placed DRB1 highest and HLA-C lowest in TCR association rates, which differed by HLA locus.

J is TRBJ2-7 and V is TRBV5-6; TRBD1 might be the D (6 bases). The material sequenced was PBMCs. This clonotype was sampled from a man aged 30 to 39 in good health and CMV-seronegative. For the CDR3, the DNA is TGTGCCAGCAGCTTCCGACAGGCCTACGAGCAGTACTTC. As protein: CASSFRQAYEQYF.